The entry below gives a single T cell receptor beta chain sequence along with its context. Its antigen is not known. Assay used: immunoSEQ multiplex PCR; TCRdb lists only in-frame clones, some missing. Among roughly 1.5 million clones listed, 95% to 99% were seen once. These data belong to a study of shared clonotypes between healthy human individuals. Study details: Per-donor plates numbered three CD4 naive, three CD4 memory, two CD8 naive and one CD8 memory.

A split of CD4+ cells into CD45RA+ naive and CD45RA-negative memory subsets was performed. The junction had 8 bases not matched to a gene; V was cut back by 4 bases and J by 6 bases. CDR3 length: 15 amino acids. Germline CDR1 is SGHTS and CDR2 is YDEGEE. Study-level findings and limits: Clonotype sharing across a handful of donors was observed for 4% to 6.5% of naive CD4 clonotypes. Generation probabilities of non-shared clonotypes were lower (relative to those shared by all four donors).

This TCR derives from a man aged 25-40 years in good health. V gene TRBV5-8 combines with J gene TRBJ1-1, with TRBD1 matching 11 bases. Material for sequencing was naive CD4+ T cells sorted from blood. Subset specified: CD45RA+ positively selected. For the CDR3, the DNA is TGTGCCAGCAGCGGACAGGGGGCGGGTACCCCTGAAGCTTTCTTT. This sequence encodes CASSGQGAGTPEAFF.